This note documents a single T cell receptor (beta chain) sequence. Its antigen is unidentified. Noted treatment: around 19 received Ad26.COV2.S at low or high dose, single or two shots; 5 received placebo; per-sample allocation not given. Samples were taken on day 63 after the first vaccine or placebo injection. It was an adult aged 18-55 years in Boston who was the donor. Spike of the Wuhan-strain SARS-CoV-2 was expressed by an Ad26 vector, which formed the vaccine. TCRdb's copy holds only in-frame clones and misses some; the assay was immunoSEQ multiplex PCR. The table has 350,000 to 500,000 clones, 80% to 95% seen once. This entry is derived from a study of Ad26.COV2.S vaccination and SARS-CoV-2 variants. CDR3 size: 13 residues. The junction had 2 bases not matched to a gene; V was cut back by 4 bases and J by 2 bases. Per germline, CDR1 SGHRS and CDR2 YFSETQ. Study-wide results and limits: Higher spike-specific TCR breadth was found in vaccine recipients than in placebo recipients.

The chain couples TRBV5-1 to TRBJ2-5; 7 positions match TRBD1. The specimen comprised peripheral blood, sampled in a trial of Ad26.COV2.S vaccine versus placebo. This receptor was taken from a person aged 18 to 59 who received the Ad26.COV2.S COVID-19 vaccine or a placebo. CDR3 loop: CASSQGQQETQYF. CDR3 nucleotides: TGCGCCAGCAGCCAGGGACAGCAAGAGACCCAGTACTTC.